Listed here are 6 T cell receptor beta chains from one sample, sequenced in a study of blood T cell repertoires in COVID-19. The protocol was immunoSEQ multiplex PCR, while the TCRdb copy is restricted to in-frame clones and leaves out a portion. The sample contains over 200,000 clones, about 79% of which appear only once. Sequencing used peripheral blood. All receptors derive from a man in his forties who had recovered from COVID-19.

V usage is TRBV19 and J usage is TRBJ2-4; the match to TRBD2 covers 15 bases. Trimming took 2 bases from V and 0 from J; bases not matched to a gene: 11. The germline gives CDR1 LNHDA, CDR2 SQIVND (reference sequence). CDR3 size: 21 residues. This CDR3 reads CASSIRTTGLAGGLAKNIQYF. The CDR3 nucleotides are TGTGCCAGTAGTATACGAACAACGGGACTAGCGGGGGGTCTAGCCAAAAACATTCAGTACTTC.

The CDR3 loop reads CASIRDYGTDTQYF. CDR3 in DNA: TGTGCCAGCATCCGGGACTACGGCACAGATACGCAGTATTTT. The chain links TRBV2 to TRBJ2-3, with 7 bases matching TRBD2. This CDR3 contains 14 residues. Trimming at V came to 7 bases and at J to 1 base, leaving 5 bases not matched to a gene. CDR1 SNHLY and CDR2 FYNNEI come from the germline V gene.

This chain joins TRBV15 and TRBJ2-3, with D possibly TRBD1 on 6 matching bases. Germline CDR1 and CDR2: LNHNV and YYDKDF (reference sequence). The germline V and J ends were trimmed by 2 bases and 0 bases, with 12 bases remaining between them. The CDR3 has 16 residues. DNA of the CDR3: TGTGCCACCAGCAGACAACAGGGCGGTAGCACAGATACGCAGTATTTT. It encodes CATSRQQGGSTDTQYF.

This clone was counted a few times. The chain has TRBV9 and TRBJ2-1, with D perhaps matching TRBD2 (5 bases). The CDR3 loop spans 14 amino acids. V dropped 3 bases and J dropped 5 bases, with 12 bases sitting between them. Germline assignment: CDR1 SGDLS and CDR2 YYNGEE. The CDR3 DNA sequence: TGTGCCAGCAGCGCCCGCGGGCAGAACAATGAGCAGTTCTTC. This codes for CASSARGQNNEQFF.

A single count supports this clone. The gene calls are TRBV6-5 and TRBJ2-1; D not certain. The CDR3 length is 14 residues. Trimming removed 2 bases at V and 2 bases at J, with 7 bases between. Germline CDR1 is MNHEY and CDR2 is SVGAGI. CDR3 coding DNA: TGTGCCAGCAGTTACACAGTTACCTACAATGAGCAGTTCTTC. This gives the protein CASSYTVTYNEQFF.

The gene calls are TRBV30 and TRBJ1-6, with 8 bases that match TRBD1. Per germline, CDR1 GTSNPN and CDR2 SVGIG (reference sequence). V shed 4 bases, J shed 4 bases, and the junction held 3 bases outside the gene matches. The CDR3 is made up of 14 amino acids. This chain's CDR3 is CAWITGGYNSPLHF. The CDR3 bases are TGTGCCTGGATCACAGGGGGTTATAATTCACCCCTCCACTTT.